The rows below give T cell receptor beta chains drawn from one sample of a study of blood T cell repertoires in COVID-19. Assay used: immunoSEQ multiplex PCR; TCRdb lists only in-frame clones, some missing. The sample holds about 370,000 clones; 70% to 90% are singletons and the top ten take 10%. The specimen was peripheral blood. The source is a woman between 25 and 40 years old with COVID-19, enrolled during active disease. CDR3s include the opening cysteine and the closing phenylalanine or tryptophan. The D gene is left open where the match is weak. Clone size appears in some rows only: once, few, many, or a class for an expanded clone.

D: .; V: TRBV13; size: .; J: TRBJ1-4; DNA: TGTGCCAGCAGCTCCTCCCTGGGGAGTGAAAAACTGTTTTTT; CDR3: CASSSSLGSEKLFF
D: TRBD2; V: TRBV5-1; size: once; J: TRBJ2-5; DNA: TGCGCCAGCAGCTGGGGTTCTAGCGGCCAAGAGACCCAGTACTTC; CDR3: CASSWGSSGQETQYF
D: TRBD1; V: TRBV9; size: .; J: TRBJ1-4; DNA: TGTGCCAGCAGCGAGAACAGGGGGCCCAATGAAAAACTGTTTTTT; CDR3: CASSENRGPNEKLFF
D: .; V: TRBV30; size: .; J: TRBJ1-2; DNA: TGTGCCTGGACCTCATTCACGGGGTACAATGGCTACACCTTC; CDR3: CAWTSFTGYNGYTF
D: TRBD1; V: TRBV5-1; size: .; J: TRBJ1-4; DNA: TGCGCCAGCAGTCCGGACAGGGCCATTAATGAAAAACTGTTTTTT; CDR3: CASSPDRAINEKLFF
D: TRBD1; V: TRBV6-5; size: .; J: TRBJ2-1; DNA: TGTGCCAGCCACAGGGGGCTGCTCCCATACAATGAGCAGTTCTTC; CDR3: CASHRGLLPYNEQFF
D: .; V: TRBV5-1; size: .; J: TRBJ2-1; DNA: TGCGCCAGCAGCTTGGGGGGCTTGGGTCGAGTATACAATGAGCAGTTCTTC; CDR3: CASSLGGLGRVYNEQFF
D: .; V: TRBV6-1; size: .; J: TRBJ1-2; DNA: TGTGCCAGCAGTGACCCCCAAGAGAGCTACACCTTC; CDR3: CASSDPQESYTF
D: TRBD2; V: TRBV28; size: .; J: TRBJ2-1; DNA: TGTGCCAGCGGGACATTAAGCGGGAGCCGCAATGAGCAGTTCTTC; CDR3: CASGTLSGSRNEQFF
D: TRBD2; V: TRBV2; size: .; J: TRBJ2-7; DNA: TGTGCCAGCAGGGTACCCTTGACTAGCGGGAGGGTAAGGGAGCAGTACTTC; CDR3: CASRVPLTSGRVREQYF
D: .; V: TRBV2; size: .; J: TRBJ2-5; DNA: TGTGCCAGCAGTGCAGGGCAAGAGACCCAGTACTTC; CDR3: CASSAGQETQYF
D: TRBD1; V: TRBV15; size: .; J: TRBJ1-3; DNA: TGTGCCACCAGCAGGGACAGGTCTGCTGGAAACACCATATATTTT; CDR3: CATSRDRSAGNTIYF
D: TRBD1; V: TRBV27; size: .; J: TRBJ2-7; DNA: TGTGCCAGCACCTTCTGGGACAGGGGCCTCACCTACGAGCAGTACTTC; CDR3: CASTFWDRGLTYEQYF
D: TRBD1; V: TRBV18; size: .; J: TRBJ2-7; DNA: TGTGCCAGCTCACCACCGTTGGACAGGGGGCCGGGGGAGCAGTACTTC; CDR3: CASSPPLDRGPGEQYF
D: TRBD1; V: TRBV19; size: .; J: TRBJ1-1; DNA: TGTGCCAGTCGGGGACAGGGAGGCGCTGAAGCTTTCTTT; CDR3: CASRGQGGAEAFF
D: TRBD2; V: TRBV7-9; size: .; J: TRBJ2-3; DNA: TGTGCCAGCAGCTTAGGAGTCTCTGCTAGCGGGGACACAGATACGCAGTATTTT; CDR3: CASSLGVSASGDTDTQYF
D: .; V: TRBV4-1; size: .; J: TRBJ1-2; DNA: TGCGCCAGCAGCCCACTACCCCCCCCGGGGGGCTACACCTTC; CDR3: CASSPLPPPGGYTF
D: TRBD2; V: TRBV7-2; size: .; J: TRBJ2-1; DNA: TGTGCCAGCAGCTTGGGCGGGCGGGGGAACAATGAGCAGTTCTTC; CDR3: CASSLGGRGNNEQFF
D: TRBD1; V: TRBV10-2; size: .; J: TRBJ1-4; DNA: TGCGCCAGCAGCCCCGACAGGGAGGTCGAAAAACTGTTTTTT; CDR3: CASSPDREVEKLFF
D: TRBD1; V: TRBV5-1; size: .; J: TRBJ2-1; DNA: TGCGCCAGCAGCTGGGGCGACAGGGATGAGCAGTTCTTC; CDR3: CASSWGDRDEQFF
D: TRBD2; V: TRBV7-9; size: .; J: TRBJ2-5; DNA: TGTGCCAGCAGCTCTAGCGGACGGGCCTGGCAGACCCAGTACTTC; CDR3: CASSSSGRAWQTQYF
D: TRBD1; V: TRBV4-3; size: .; J: TRBJ2-1; DNA: TGCGCCAGCAGCCAGAGATGGGACAGGGGTGTTAATGAGCAGTTCTTC; CDR3: CASSQRWDRGVNEQFF
D: TRBD2; V: TRBV5-1; size: .; J: TRBJ2-3; DNA: TGCGCCAGCAGCTTGCTGACTAGCGGGACGGCAGATACGCAGTATTTT; CDR3: CASSLLTSGTADTQYF
D: TRBD1; V: TRBV5-1; size: .; J: TRBJ2-1; DNA: TGCGCCAGCAGCTTGCAGGGGGTGAATGAGCAGTTCTTC; CDR3: CASSLQGVNEQFF
D: .; V: TRBV23-1; size: .; J: TRBJ2-3; DNA: TGCGCCAGCAGTCAGGGGCGCCCTAGACACCCGAGCCCAGATACGCAGTATTTT; CDR3: CASSQGRPRHPSPDTQYF
D: TRBD1; V: TRBV30; size: .; J: TRBJ2-5; DNA: TGTGCCTGGACCCCCGGGACAGGGGCCTTTAGCCAGTACTTC; CDR3: CAWTPGTGAFSQYF
D: .; V: TRBV6-5; size: .; J: TRBJ1-1; DNA: TGTGCCAGCCTCGTGAGGGGGAAGACTGAAGCTTTCTTT; CDR3: CASLVRGKTEAFF
D: .; V: TRBV28; size: .; J: TRBJ2-3; DNA: TGTGCCAGCAGTCCTGGGGCGTTACCGTTCACAGATACGCAGTATTTT; CDR3: CASSPGALPFTDTQYF
D: .; V: TRBV6-2/TRBV6-3; size: .; J: TRBJ2-3; DNA: TGTGCCAGCAGTTACTCTCAGGGGGATACGCAGTATTTT; CDR3: CASSYSQGDTQYF
D: .; V: TRBV7-6; size: .; J: TRBJ2-7; DNA: TGTGCCAGCAGCTTAGGCATCATTGCTCCTCTAGACTCCGAGCAGTACTTC; CDR3: CASSLGIIAPLDSEQYF
D: .; V: TRBV28; size: .; J: TRBJ1-4; DNA: TGTGCCAGCCACTCCGGGCGGGTAGGGGAAAAACTGTTTTTT; CDR3: CASHSGRVGEKLFF
D: .; V: TRBV6-2/TRBV6-3; size: .; J: TRBJ1-5; DNA: TGTGCCAGCAGTCGTAGCCGGAATCAGCCCCAGCATTTT; CDR3: CASSRSRNQPQHF
D: .; V: TRBV28; size: .; J: TRBJ1-2; DNA: TGTGCCAGCAGTATGGGGGCAGGGGATCACTATGGCTACACCTTC; CDR3: CASSMGAGDHYGYTF
D: .; V: TRBV13; size: .; J: TRBJ2-7; DNA: TGTGCCAGCAGCTTCGAGGATTCCTACGAGCAGTACTTC; CDR3: CASSFEDSYEQYF
D: .; V: TRBV19; size: .; J: TRBJ2-1; DNA: TGTGCCAGTAGTTCCAGCGAGGGCTATTCAGGGGCATACAATGAGCAGTTCTTC; CDR3: CASSSSEGYSGAYNEQFF
D: .; V: TRBV20-1; size: .; J: TRBJ1-1; DNA: TGCAGTGCTAGAATGACAGGTTCAGCTTTCTTT; CDR3: CSARMTGSAFF
D: .; V: TRBV6-5; size: few; J: TRBJ1-2; DNA: TGTGCCAGCAGTCATAAAGGAGGTGGCTACACCTTC; CDR3: CASSHKGGGYTF
D: .; V: TRBV19; size: .; J: TRBJ2-1; DNA: TGTGCCAGTAGTATAAATCGTTTCGGGGGTTACTACAATGAGCAGTTCTTC; CDR3: CASSINRFGGYYNEQFF
D: .; V: TRBV6-2/TRBV6-3; size: .; J: TRBJ1-1; DNA: TGTGCCAGCAGTACGCGTCGTGTGACTGAAGCTTTCTTT; CDR3: CASSTRRVTEAFF
D: TRBD1; V: TRBV10-3; size: .; J: TRBJ1-2; DNA: TGTGCCATCAGCCCGGCAGGGGGGAACTATGGCTACACCTTC; CDR3: CAISPAGGNYGYTF
D: TRBD1; V: TRBV10-3; size: few; J: TRBJ1-1; DNA: TGTGCCATCAGTGACTCCGGACAGGGGACTGAAGCTTTCTTT; CDR3: CAISDSGQGTEAFF
D: .; V: TRBV24-1; size: .; J: TRBJ1-2; DNA: TGTGCCACCAGTGATGGCATCTCTAACTATGGCTACACCTTC; CDR3: CATSDGISNYGYTF
D: .; V: TRBV28; size: .; J: TRBJ1-1; DNA: TGTGCCAGCAGTTTAGCACCCGGCACTGAAGCTTTCTTT; CDR3: CASSLAPGTEAFF
D: TRBD2; V: TRBV30; size: .; J: TRBJ2-1; DNA: TGTGCCTGGAGTAGGGGGACTAGCGGAAACAATGAGCAGTTCTTC; CDR3: CAWSRGTSGNNEQFF
D: TRBD2; V: TRBV9; size: .; J: TRBJ2-7; DNA: TGTGCCAGCAGCGTAGGGACTAGCGGGACCCTTTCCTACGAGCAGTACTTC; CDR3: CASSVGTSGTLSYEQYF
D: .; V: TRBV5-1; size: .; J: TRBJ2-5; DNA: TGCGCCAGCAGCTTAGGGGTGATCTACCAAGAGACCCAGTACTTC; CDR3: CASSLGVIYQETQYF